This is a list of T cell receptor beta chains from one sample in a study of blood T cell repertoires in COVID-19. Sequenced by immunoSEQ multiplex PCR; TCRdb stores in-frame clones only, minus some. Seen here are around 300,000 clones, about nine tenths observed once, and the top ten hold approximately 1.5%. The sample comprised PBMCs or T cells enriched from blood (not recorded which). All receptors come from a woman aged 40 to 50 who had recovered from COVID-19. Both conserved end residues are part of each CDR3. Some rows have no size entry. The others give once, few or many, or a class for an expanded clone.

V	J	size	CDR3
TRBV6-5	TRBJ2-7	.	CASSPRQGLYEQYF
TRBV7-9	TRBJ2-1	.	CASSPRQGRDEQFF
TRBV2	TRBJ2-6	.	CASSKQGFSGANVLTF
TRBV19	TRBJ2-5	.	CASSHPGLQETQYF
TRBV5-6	TRBJ1-5	.	CASSAGQGNQPQHF
TRBV2	TRBJ1-2	.	CASSDRYGYTF
TRBV5-1	TRBJ2-5	.	CASSYALFTGETQYF
TRBV2	TRBJ2-7	once	CASRGKGQGFSYEQYF
TRBV4-1	TRBJ2-2	once	CASSQKGHMNTGELFF
TRBV5-4	TRBJ1-5	.	CASSRTPGQNQPQHF
TRBV5-1	TRBJ1-3	.	CASGEGQFSGNTIYF
TRBV18	TRBJ1-1	.	CASSPPGSERLTEAFF
TRBV9	TRBJ1-2	.	CASSVDRGASSGYTF
TRBV3-1/TRBV3-2	TRBJ1-3	.	CASSPTGGISGNTIYF
TRBV5-5	TRBJ1-2	.	CASSLEAGGGYTF
TRBV12-5	TRBJ1-1	.	CASGLAVGGAAEAFF
TRBV13	TRBJ1-2	.	CASRNPGTGNYGYTF
TRBV7-9	TRBJ2-1	.	CASSLARSSGRANEQFF
TRBV3-1/TRBV3-2	TRBJ1-6	.	CASRATGQHNSPLHF
TRBV7-9	TRBJ1-2	.	CAGRGPSGGENGYTF
TRBV4-1	TRBJ2-1	.	CASSRNLGPGGYNEQFF
TRBV20-1	TRBJ1-2	.	CSASTRTYGYTF
TRBV6-1	TRBJ1-2	.	CASSEGSANYGYTF
TRBV5-4	TRBJ2-5	once	CASSLISGTSGTETQYF
TRBV27	TRBJ2-5	.	CASSIKTGGRETQYF
TRBV5-4	TRBJ2-1	.	CASSLLSGSSYNEQFF
TRBV2	TRBJ2-3	once	CAGGGWVSTDTQYF
TRBV11-2	TRBJ1-2	once	CASSSDSYARYTF
TRBV5-1	TRBJ2-5	.	CASTRGSNHGETQYF
TRBV5-4	TRBJ1-2	.	CASSSTGVYGYTF
TRBV19	TRBJ1-5	many	CASSVTSQGRNQPQHF
TRBV29-1	TRBJ1-2	.	CSVEQSRTGRPYGYTF
TRBV4-1	TRBJ2-5	.	CASSQAGTQETQYF
TRBV6-5	TRBJ2-3	.	CASSWVGADTQYF
TRBV5-4	TRBJ1-1	.	CASSLERGGNTEAFF
TRBV7-2	TRBJ2-3	.	CASSLMTIRTDTQYF
TRBV27	TRBJ1-2	.	CASRRTGSYGYTF
TRBV4-2	TRBJ1-1	.	CASSQVTAAAGGTEAFF
TRBV19	TRBJ1-1	.	CASRPGGIGEAFF
TRBV29-1	TRBJ1-1	.	CSAGQGGNTEAFF
TRBV7-9	TRBJ1-3	.	CASRRDSSGNTIYF
TRBV10-1	TRBJ1-2	.	CASSEYKTGTSGYTF
TRBV5-4	TRBJ2-5	.	CASRRNTGEETQYF
TRBV30	TRBJ1-2	.	CAWSRSFSEPYVGYTF
TRBV6-5	TRBJ2-3	.	CASSRLAGAPNAQYF
TRBV5-1	TRBJ2-1	.	CASGQVGGEQFF
TRBV2	TRBJ2-7	.	CASSDGLAGLDEQYF
TRBV29-1	TRBJ1-2	.	CSVGQGGTGGYTF
TRBV3-1/TRBV3-2	TRBJ2-7	.	CASSPGQYF
TRBV19	TRBJ2-5	.	CATLGLAGGKETQYF
TRBV29-1	TRBJ2-7	.	CSVRDTPYEQYF
TRBV5-1	TRBJ1-6	.	CASSLQGPNSPLHF
TRBV9	TRBJ2-2	.	CASSVVLNTGELFF
TRBV4-3	TRBJ2-7	once	CASSQEWTSGTYEQYF
TRBV7-9	TRBJ2-7	.	CASNPTGDEQYF
TRBV30	TRBJ2-7	.	CAWSKQGYEQYF
TRBV7-6	TRBJ2-5	.	CASSLPRETQYF